Many counts were recorded for the clone carrying this T cell receptor beta chain. Its target is unknown. This sample was taken from a study of T cells in Graves' hyperthyroidism and ophthalmopathy. Findings and caveats of the study: A 13 V-J model separated ophthalmopathy from stable hyperthyroidism. Most clonotypes that expanded in the thyroid above 0.001 also showed up in blood.

Those patients with uncontrolled infection, other autoimmune disease, pregnancy or lactation were excluded. RNA transcripts were the template for amplifying TCR beta CDR3 regions. Initially, a first-round RT-PCR of the TCR CDR3 employed the HTBI primer set. TCRdb re-derived calls from the multiplex PCR reads in MiXCR, one entry per CDR3 protein. The sample yields roughly 500,000 distinct CDR3 sequences, 40% to 55% seen once. V lost 7 bases to trimming and J lost 2 bases, with 14 bases between them. The CDR3 sequence is 14 residues long. Germline CDR1 is MNHNY and CDR2 is SVGAGI (reference sequence). The J gene is TRBJ1-1, the V gene TRBV6-6; possible D gene TRBD1, 6 bases. The sample was peripheral blood or thyroid tissue (not recorded which). The TCR originated in an adult woman with Graves' disease, either hyperthyroidism or ophthalmopathy (not recorded which). The CDR3 region has the DNA TGTGCCAGCAAACAAGACAGGTCAAACACTGAAGCTTTCTTT. Translating gives CASKQDRSNTEAFF.